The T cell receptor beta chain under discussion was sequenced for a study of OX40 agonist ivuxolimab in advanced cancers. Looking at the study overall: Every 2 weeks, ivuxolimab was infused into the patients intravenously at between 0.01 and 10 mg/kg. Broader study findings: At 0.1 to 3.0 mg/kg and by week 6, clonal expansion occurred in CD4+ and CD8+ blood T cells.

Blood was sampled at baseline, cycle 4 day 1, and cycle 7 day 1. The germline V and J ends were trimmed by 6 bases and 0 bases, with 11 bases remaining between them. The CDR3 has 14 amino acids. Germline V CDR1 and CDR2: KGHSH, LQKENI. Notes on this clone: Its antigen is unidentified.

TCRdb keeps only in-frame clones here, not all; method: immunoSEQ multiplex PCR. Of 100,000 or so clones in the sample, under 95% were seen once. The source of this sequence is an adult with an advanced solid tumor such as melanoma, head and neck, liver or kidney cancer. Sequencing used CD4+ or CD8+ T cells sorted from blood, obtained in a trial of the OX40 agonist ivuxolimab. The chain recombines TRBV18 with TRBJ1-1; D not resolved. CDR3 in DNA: TGTGCCAGCTCTGGACCGATAATGAACACTGAAGCTTTCTTT. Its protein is CASSGPIMNTEAFF.